These 10 T cell receptor beta chains were sequenced from one sample in a study of blood T cell repertoires in COVID-19. Using immunoSEQ multiplex PCR, the repertoire was profiled, and TCRdb retains in-frame clones only, with some absent. The data contain 400,000 to 550,000 clones, around 88% of them seen just once; the ten biggest clones take up 4% to 5.5%. The sample consisted of peripheral blood. The receptor set was obtained from a woman between 25 and 40 years old with acute or convalescent COVID-19.

The chain links TRBV7-9 to TRBJ2-5; 8 bases map to TRBD1. V lost 4 bases and J lost 1; bases outside the gene matches: 14. CDR1 and CDR2 from the germline V gene are SEHNR and FQNEAQ (reference sequence). There are 18 residues in the CDR3. As DNA, the CDR3 is TGTGCCAGCAGCTCTCGCACTTCCGGGACAGGCCCCCAAGAGACCCAGTACTTC. Translating gives CASSSRTSGTGPQETQYF.

CDR3 DNA sequence: TGTGCCAGCAGCCCCGTACAGGGTATTTCTGAGGAGCTGTTTTTT. Translated, it gives CASSPVQGISEELFF. The chain recombines TRBV3-1 (or the pseudogene TRBV3-2) with TRBJ2-2; perhaps TRBD1 as D (6 bases). This CDR3 contains 15 residues. Germline CDR1 and CDR2: LGHDT and YNNKEL (reference sequence). The V and J ends lost 4 bases and 10 bases respectively, with 19 bases between them.

The V call is TRBV6-6, the J call TRBJ2-1; TRBD2 agrees at 7 bases. Germline assignment: CDR1 MNHNY and CDR2 SVGAGI (reference sequence). V lost 4 bases to trimming and J lost 2 bases; unmatched junction nucleotides: 5. The CDR3 consists of 15 residues. CDR3 amino acids: CASSLPGLPYNEQFF. The CDR3 region has the DNA TGTGCCAGCAGTTTACCGGGACTACCCTACAATGAGCAGTTCTTC.

CDR3 amino acids: CASSIRTGNNSPLHF. Here the CDR3 DNA reads TGTGCCAGCAGTATAAGGACAGGGAATAATTCACCCCTCCACTTT. V is TRBV28 and J is TRBJ1-6; 8 nucleotides line up with TRBD1. From germline, CDR1 is MDHEN and CDR2 SYDVKM. This CDR3 comprises 15 residues. V was pared by 5 bases and J by 5 bases, with 5 bases of the junction left unmatched.

J is TRBJ1-3 and V is TRBV9; D unresolved. Trimming pared 0 bases from V and 0 bases from J, leaving 10 bases between. Germline values: CDR1 SGDLS, CDR2 YYNGEE. The CDR3 covers 16 residues. Written as DNA, the CDR3 is TGTGCCAGCAGCGTAGGTGAGACTTTCTCTGGAAACACCATATATTTT. Protein: CASSVGETFSGNTIYF. The variable domain in full, completed from reference TRBV9 and TRBJ1-3, reads DSGVTQTPKHLITATGQRVTLRCSPRSGDLSVYWYQQSLDQGLQFLIQYYNGEERAKGNILERFSAQQFPDLHSELNLSSLELGDSALYFCASSVGETFSGNTIYFGEGSWLTVV.

The gene calls are TRBV7-9 and TRBJ2-5, with TRBD2 matching 10 bases. Trimming took 4 bases from V and 5 from J; bases not matched to a gene: 4. This CDR3 has 14 residues. Germline lookup yields CDR1 SEHNR and CDR2 FQNEAQ (reference sequence). CDR3 sequence: CASSSLAGIETQYF. The CDR3 DNA reads TGTGCCAGCAGCTCACTAGCGGGGATTGAGACCCAGTACTTC. The full variable domain, its missing parts supplied by reference TRBV7-9 and TRBJ2-5, is DTGVSQNPRHKITKRGQNVTFRCDPISEHNRLYWYRQTLGQGPEFLTYFQNEAQLEKSRLLSDRFSAERPKGSFSTLEIQRTEQGDSAMYLCASSSLAGIETQYFGPGTRLLVL.

The rearrangement links TRBV19 to TRBJ1-6; no clear D gene. The CDR3 is 16 residues long. Per the germline V gene, CDR1 is LNHDA and CDR2 is SQIVND (reference sequence). Between the trimmed V and J ends, which lost 5 bases and 6 bases, there was a span of 17 bases. This CDR3 reads CASSEFTVGLNSPLHF. Written as DNA, the CDR3 is TGTGCCAGTAGTGAATTCACCGTGGGCCTTAATTCACCCCTCCACTTT.

The chain joins TRBV7-2 to TRBJ2-7, with 8 bases matching TRBD1. The junction had 7 bases not matched to a gene; V was cut back by 3 bases and J by 3 bases. The CDR3 totals 15 residues. The germline gives CDR1 SGHTA, CDR2 FQGNSA. The CDR3 loop reads CASSLEAGGIYEQYF. The DNA of the CDR3 is TGTGCCAGCAGCTTGGAGGCAGGGGGCATCTACGAGCAGTACTTC.

V usage is TRBV5-1 and J usage is TRBJ2-2; D is undetermined. The CDR3 is 12 amino acids. V was shortened by 2 bases and J by 6 bases, with 5 bases between the two germline ends. Germline values: CDR1 SGHRS, CDR2 YFSETQ. The CDR3 protein is CASSFSPGELFF. CDR3 nucleotide sequence: TGCGCCAGCAGCTTCTCCCCCGGGGAGCTGTTTTTT. Combining the CDR3 with reference TRBV5-1 and TRBJ2-2 gives the whole variable domain KAGVTQTPRYLIKTRGQQVTLSCSPISGHRSVSWYQQTPGQGLQFLFEYFSETQRNKGNFPGRFSGRQFSNSRSEMNVSTLELGDSALYLCASSFSPGELFFGEGSRLTVL.

The gene calls are TRBV14 and TRBJ2-1, with 7 bases identical to TRBD2. The ends lost 1 base at V and 2 bases at J; junction bases unmatched: 5. Germline loops: CDR1 SGHDN, CDR2 FVKESK. The CDR3 sequence is 16 residues long. The CDR3 region is CASSQGTSAAYNEQFF. For the CDR3, the DNA is TGTGCCAGCAGCCAAGGAACTAGCGCGGCCTACAATGAGCAGTTCTTC. Drawing the rest from reference TRBV14 and TRBJ2-1, the complete variable domain is EAGVTQFPSHSVIEKGQTVTLRCDPISGHDNLYWYRRVMGKEIKFLLHFVKESKQDESGMPNNRFLAERTGGTYSTLKVQPAELEDSGVYFCASSQGTSAAYNEQFFGPGTRLTVL.